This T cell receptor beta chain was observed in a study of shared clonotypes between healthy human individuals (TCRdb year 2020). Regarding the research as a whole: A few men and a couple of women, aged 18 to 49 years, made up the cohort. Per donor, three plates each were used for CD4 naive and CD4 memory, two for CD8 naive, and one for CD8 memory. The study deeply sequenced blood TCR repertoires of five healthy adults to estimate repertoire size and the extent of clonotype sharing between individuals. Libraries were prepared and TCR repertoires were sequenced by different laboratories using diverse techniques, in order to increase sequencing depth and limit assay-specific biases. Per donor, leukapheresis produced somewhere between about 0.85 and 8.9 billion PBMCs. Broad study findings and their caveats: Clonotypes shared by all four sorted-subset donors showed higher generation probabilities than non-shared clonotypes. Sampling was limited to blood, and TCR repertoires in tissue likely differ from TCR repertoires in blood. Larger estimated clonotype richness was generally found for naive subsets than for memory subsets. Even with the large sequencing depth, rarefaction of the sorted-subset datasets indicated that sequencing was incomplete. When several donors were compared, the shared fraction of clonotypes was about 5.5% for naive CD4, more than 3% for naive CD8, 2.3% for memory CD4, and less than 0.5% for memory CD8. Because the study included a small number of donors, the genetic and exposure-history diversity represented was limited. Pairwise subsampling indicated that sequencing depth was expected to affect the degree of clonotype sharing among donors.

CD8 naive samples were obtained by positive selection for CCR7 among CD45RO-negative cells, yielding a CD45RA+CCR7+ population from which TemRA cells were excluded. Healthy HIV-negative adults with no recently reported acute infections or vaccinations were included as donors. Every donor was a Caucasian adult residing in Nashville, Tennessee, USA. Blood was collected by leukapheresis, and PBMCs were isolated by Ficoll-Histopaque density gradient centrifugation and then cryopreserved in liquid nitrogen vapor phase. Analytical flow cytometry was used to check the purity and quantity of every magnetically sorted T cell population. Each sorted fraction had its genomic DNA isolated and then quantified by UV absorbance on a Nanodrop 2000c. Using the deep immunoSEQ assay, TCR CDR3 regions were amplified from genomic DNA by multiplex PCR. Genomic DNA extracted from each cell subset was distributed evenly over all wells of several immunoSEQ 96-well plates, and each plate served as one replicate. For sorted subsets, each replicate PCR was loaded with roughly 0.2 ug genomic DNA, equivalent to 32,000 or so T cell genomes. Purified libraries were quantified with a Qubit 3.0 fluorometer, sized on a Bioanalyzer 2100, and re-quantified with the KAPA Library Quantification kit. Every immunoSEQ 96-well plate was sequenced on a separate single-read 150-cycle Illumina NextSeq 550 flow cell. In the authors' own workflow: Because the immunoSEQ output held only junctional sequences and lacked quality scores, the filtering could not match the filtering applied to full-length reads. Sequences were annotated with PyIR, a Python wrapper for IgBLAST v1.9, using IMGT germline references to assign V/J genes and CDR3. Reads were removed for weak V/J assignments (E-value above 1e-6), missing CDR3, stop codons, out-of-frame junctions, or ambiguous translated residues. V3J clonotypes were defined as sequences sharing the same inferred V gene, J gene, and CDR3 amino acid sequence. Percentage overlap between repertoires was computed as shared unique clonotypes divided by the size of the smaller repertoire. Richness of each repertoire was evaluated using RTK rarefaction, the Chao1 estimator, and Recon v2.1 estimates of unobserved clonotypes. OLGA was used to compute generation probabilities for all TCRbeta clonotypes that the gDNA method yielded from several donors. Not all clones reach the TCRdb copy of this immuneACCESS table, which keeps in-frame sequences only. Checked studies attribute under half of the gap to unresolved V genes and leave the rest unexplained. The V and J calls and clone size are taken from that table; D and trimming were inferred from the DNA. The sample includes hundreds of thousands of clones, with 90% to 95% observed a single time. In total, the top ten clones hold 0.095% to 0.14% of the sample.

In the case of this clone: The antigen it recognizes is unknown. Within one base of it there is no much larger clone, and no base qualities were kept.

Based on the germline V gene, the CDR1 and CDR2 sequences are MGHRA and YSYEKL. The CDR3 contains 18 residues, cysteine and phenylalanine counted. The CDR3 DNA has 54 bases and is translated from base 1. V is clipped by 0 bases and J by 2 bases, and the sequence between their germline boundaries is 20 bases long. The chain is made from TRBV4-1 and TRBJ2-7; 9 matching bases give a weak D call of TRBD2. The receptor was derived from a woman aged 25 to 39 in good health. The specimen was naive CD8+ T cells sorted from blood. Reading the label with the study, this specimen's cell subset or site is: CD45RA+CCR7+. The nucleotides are TGCGCCAGCAGCCAAGAGGGGACAGGACTAGCGAATCCCTACGAGCAGTACTTC. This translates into CASSQEGTGLANPYEQYF.